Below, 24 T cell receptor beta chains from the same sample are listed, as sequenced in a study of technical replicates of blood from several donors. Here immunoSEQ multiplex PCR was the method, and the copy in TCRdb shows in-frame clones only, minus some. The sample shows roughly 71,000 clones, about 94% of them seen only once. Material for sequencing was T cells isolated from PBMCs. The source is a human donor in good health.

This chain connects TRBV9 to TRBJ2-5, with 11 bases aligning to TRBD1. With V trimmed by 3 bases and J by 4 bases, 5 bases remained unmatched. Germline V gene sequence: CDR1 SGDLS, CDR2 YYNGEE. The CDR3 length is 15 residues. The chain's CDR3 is CASSDGDRGAETQYF. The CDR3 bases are TGTGCCAGCAGCGACGGGGACAGGGGGGCAGAGACCCAGTACTTC.

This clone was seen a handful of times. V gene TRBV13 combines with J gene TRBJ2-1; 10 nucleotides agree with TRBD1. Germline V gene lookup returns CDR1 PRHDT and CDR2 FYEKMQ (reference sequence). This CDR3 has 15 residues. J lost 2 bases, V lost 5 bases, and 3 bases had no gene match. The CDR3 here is CASSGQGEPYNEQFF. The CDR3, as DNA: TGTGCCAGCAGCGGACAGGGGGAACCCTACAATGAGCAGTTCTTC.

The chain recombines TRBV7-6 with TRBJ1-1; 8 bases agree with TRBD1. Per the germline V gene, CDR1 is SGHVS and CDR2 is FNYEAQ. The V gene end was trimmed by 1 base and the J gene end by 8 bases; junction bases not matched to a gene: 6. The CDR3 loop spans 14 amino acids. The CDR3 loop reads CASSLVGRGLEAFF. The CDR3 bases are TGTGCCAGCAGCTTAGTTGGCAGGGGGCTGGAAGCTTTCTTT.

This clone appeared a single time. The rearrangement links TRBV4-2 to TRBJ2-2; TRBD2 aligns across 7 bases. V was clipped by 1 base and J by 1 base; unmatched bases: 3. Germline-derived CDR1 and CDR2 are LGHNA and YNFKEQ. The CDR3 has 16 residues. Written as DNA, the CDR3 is TGTGCCAGCAGCCAAGTTGGCGGGAGGAACACCGGGGAGCTGTTTTTT. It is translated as CASSQVGGRNTGELFF.

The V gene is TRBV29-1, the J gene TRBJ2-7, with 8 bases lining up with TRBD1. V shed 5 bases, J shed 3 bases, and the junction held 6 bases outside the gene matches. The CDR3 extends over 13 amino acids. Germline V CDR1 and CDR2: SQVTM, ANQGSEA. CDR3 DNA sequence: TGCAGCGTTAGGACAGGGAATAGCTACGAGCAGTACTTC. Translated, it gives CSVRTGNSYEQYF.

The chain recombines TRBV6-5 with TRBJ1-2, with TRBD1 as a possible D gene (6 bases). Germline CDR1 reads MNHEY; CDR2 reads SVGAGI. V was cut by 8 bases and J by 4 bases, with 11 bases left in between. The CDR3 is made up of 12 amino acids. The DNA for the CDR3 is TGTGCCAGCCGGGACATTTTCTATGGCTACACCTTC. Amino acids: CASRDIFYGYTF.

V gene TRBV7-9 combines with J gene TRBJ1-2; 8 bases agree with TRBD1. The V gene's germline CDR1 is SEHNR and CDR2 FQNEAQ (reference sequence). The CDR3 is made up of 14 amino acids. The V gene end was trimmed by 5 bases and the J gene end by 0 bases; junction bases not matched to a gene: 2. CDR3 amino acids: CASSAGGTNYGYTF. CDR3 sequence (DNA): TGTGCCAGCAGCGCAGGGGGCACTAACTATGGCTACACCTTC.

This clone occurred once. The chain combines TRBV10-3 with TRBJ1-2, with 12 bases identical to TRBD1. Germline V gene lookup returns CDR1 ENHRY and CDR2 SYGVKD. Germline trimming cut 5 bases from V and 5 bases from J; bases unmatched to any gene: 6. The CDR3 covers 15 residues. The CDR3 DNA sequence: TGTGCCATCAGTCCCGGGACAGGGGGCCGATATGGCTACACCTTC. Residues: CAISPGTGGRYGYTF.

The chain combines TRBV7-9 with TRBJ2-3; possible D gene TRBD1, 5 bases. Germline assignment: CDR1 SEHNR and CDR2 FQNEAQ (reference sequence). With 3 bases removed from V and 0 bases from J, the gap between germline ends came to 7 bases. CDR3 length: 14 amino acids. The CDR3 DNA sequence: TGTGCCAGCAGCTTGGGGCAGAGCACAGATACGCAGTATTTT. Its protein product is CASSLGQSTDTQYF.

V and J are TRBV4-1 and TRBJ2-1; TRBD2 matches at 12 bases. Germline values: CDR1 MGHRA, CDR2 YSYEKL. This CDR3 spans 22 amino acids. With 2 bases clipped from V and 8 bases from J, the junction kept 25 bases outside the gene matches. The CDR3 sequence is CASSQPLRSASGRAFGDHEQFF. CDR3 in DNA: TGCGCCAGCAGCCAACCCTTAAGATCAGCTAGCGGGAGGGCCTTCGGGGATCATGAGCAGTTCTTC.

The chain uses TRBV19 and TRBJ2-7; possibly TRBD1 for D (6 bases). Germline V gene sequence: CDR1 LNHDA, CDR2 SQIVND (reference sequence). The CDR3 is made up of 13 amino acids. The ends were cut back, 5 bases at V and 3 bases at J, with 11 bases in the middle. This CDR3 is CASSGGHNYEQYF. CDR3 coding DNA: TGTGCCAGTAGTGGGGGACATAACTACGAGCAGTACTTC.

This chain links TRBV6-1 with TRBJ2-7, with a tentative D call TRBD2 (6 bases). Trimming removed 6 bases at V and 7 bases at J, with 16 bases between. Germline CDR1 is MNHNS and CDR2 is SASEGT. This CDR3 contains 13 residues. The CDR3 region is CASRPPGAREQYF. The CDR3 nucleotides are TGTGCCAGCAGGCCCCCGGGAGCGCGGGAGCAGTACTTC.

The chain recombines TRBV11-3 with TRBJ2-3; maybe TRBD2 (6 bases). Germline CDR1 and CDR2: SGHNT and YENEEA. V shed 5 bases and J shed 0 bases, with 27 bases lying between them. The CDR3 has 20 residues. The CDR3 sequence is CASSPRRVMGRGTSTDTQYF. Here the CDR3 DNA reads TGTGCCAGCAGCCCGCGAAGGGTTATGGGTAGAGGGACTAGCACAGATACGCAGTATTTT. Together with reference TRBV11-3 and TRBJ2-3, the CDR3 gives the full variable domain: EAGVVQSPRYKIIEKKQPVAFWCNPISGHNTLYWYLQNLGQGPELLIRYENEEAVDDSQLPKDRFSAERLKGVDSTLKIQPAELGDSAVYLCASSPRRVMGRGTSTDTQYFGPGTRLTVL.

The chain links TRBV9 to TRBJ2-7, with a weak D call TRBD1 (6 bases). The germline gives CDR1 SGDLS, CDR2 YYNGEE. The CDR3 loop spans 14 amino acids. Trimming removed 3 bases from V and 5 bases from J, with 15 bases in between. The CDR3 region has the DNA TGTGCCAGCAGCGGATCACAGGGATTAAACGAGCAGTACTTC. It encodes CASSGSQGLNEQYF.

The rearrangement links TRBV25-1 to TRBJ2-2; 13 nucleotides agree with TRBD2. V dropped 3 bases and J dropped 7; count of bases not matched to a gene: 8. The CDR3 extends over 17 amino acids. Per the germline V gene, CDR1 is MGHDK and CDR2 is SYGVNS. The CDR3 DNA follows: TGTGCCAGCAGTGATCAACTAGCGGGAGGGCCCGGCGGGGAGCTGTTTTTT. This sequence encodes CASSDQLAGGPGGELFF.

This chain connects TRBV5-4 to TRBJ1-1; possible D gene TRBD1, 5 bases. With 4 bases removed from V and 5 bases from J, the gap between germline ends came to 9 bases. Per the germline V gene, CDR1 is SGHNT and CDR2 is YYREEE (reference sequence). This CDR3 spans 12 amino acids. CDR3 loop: CASSGGDTEAFF. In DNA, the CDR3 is TGTGCCAGCAGCGGGGGGGATACTGAAGCTTTCTTT.

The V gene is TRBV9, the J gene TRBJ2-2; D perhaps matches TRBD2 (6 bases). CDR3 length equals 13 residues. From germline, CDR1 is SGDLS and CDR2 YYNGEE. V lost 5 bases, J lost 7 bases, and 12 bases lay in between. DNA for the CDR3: TGTGCCAGCAGTTGGGAGGCTGGCGGGGAGCTGTTTTTT. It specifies CASSWEAGGELFF. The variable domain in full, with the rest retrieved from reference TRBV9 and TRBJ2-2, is DSGVTQTPKHLITATGQRVTLRCSPRSGDLSVYWYQQSLDQGLQFLIQYYNGEERAKGNILERFSAQQFPDLHSELNLSSLELGDSALYFCASSWEAGGELFFGEGSRLTVL.

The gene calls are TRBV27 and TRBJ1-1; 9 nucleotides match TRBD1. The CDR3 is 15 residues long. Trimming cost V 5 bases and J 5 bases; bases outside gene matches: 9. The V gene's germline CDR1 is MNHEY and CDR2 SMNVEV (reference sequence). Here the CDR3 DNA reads TGTGCCAGCAGTAAATACCGGGACAGGGAAACTGAAGCTTTCTTT. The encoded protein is CASSKYRDRETEAFF.

The CDR3 reads CASSLEITGATNEKLFF. The CDR3, as DNA: TGTGCCAGCAGCTTGGAGATTACAGGGGCAACTAATGAAAAACTGTTTTTT. The J gene is TRBJ1-4, the V gene TRBV5-6; 7 bases are a match to TRBD1. V lost 0 bases to trimming and J lost 0 bases; unmatched junction nucleotides: 5. This CDR3 has 17 residues. CDR1 is SGHDT, CDR2 YYEEEE, per germline.

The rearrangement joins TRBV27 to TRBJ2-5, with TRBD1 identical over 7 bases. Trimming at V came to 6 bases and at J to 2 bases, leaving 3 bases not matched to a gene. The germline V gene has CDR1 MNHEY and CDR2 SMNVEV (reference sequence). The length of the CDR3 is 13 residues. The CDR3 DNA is TGTGCCAGCAGCTCGGGACAGCAAGAGACCCAGTACTTC. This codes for CASSSGQQETQYF.

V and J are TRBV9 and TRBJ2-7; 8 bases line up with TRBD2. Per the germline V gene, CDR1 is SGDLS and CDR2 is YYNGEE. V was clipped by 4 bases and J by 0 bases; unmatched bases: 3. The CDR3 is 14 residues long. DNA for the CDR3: TGTGCCAGCAGCCTCGGGACTAGCTCCTACGAGCAGTACTTC. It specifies CASSLGTSSYEQYF.

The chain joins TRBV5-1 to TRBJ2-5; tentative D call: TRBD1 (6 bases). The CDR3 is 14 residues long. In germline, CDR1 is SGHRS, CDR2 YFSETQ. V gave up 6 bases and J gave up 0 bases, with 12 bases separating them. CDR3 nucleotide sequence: TGCGCCAGCACGGCAGGGGAGTACCAAGAGACCCAGTACTTC. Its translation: CASTAGEYQETQYF.

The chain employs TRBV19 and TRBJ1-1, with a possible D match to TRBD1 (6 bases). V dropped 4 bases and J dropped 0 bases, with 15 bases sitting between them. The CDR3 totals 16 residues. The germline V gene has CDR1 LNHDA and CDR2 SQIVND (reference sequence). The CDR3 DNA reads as TGTGCCAGTAGTAATCGGCAGGGGATCATGAACACTGAAGCTTTCTTT. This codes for CASSNRQGIMNTEAFF.

CDR3 nucleotides: TGTGCCAGCAGCCAAGACGTCAAAAGCGGGAGAGCATACAATGAGCAGTTCTTC. It translates to CASSQDVKSGRAYNEQFF. The chain recombines TRBV4-2 with TRBJ2-1; 8 nucleotides agree with TRBD2. Per the germline V gene, CDR1 is LGHNA and CDR2 is YNFKEQ. V lost 0 bases to trimming and J lost 4 bases; unmatched junction nucleotides: 11. The CDR3 spans 18 residues.